What follows is one T cell receptor beta chain and its context. This clonotype was counted once. Which antigen it targets is not known. No clone much larger than this one lies a single base away; base qualities are absent. Systemically healthy Caucasian individuals from Russia, approximately 39 in total and aged about 6 to 95 years, were included as donors. Each donor gave about 10 milliliters of peripheral blood, drawn into EDTA-treated Vacutainer tubes. Ficoll-Paque density-gradient centrifugation was used to isolate PBMCs, with at least 6.5 million per sample. Total RNA was extracted from PBMCs with Trizol reagent, with at least 5 micrograms obtained per sample. For every donor, flow cytometry on a PBMC aliquot measured the percentage of naive CD45RAhigh/CD27high T cells. These data come from a study of blood T cells in healthy people across ages (dated by TCRdb to 2013 to 2016). For the wider study: In model experiments, roughly one uniquely barcoded TCR beta cDNA molecule per two T cells was captured by template switching. Using deep sequencing normalized with unique cDNA molecular identifiers, the study measured how TCR beta repertoire diversity changes with age. To avoid experimental bias, donors of different ages were randomly spread across the sequencing lanes. The donors were split into four age groups: young (average about 16 years), middle-aged (around 37), aged (roughly 60) and long-lived (approximately 80). Using the same blood draw, the study looked at two additional independent replicas of 1 million unique cDNA reads for two donors, one aged 18 to 30 and the other aged 80 or older.

Summary of the overall study and its limitations: As age increased, observed TCR beta diversity per million T cells dropped in a roughly linear way, and a significant reduction was already evident by age 40. Compared with the aged group, the long-lived group had more naive CD4+ T cells, fewer expanded clones and increased TCR diversity, a pattern suggesting age selection. Because donor CMV infection status was unknown, age-related changes in expanded clonotypes were potentially confounded. Conclusive comparison of naive and antigen-experienced compartments was prevented by the profiling of bulk unsorted PBMCs. There was a strong correlation between observed TCR beta diversity and the percentage of naive T cells measured by flow cytometry. Estimates of total diversity based on one million sequenced T cells were regarded as lower bounds and as underestimates.

Sequences MGHRA (CDR1) and YSYEKL (CDR2) are obtained from the germline V gene. The CDR3, from cysteine to phenylalanine, totals 16 residues. The sequence is cut down to CDR3 DNA, 48 bases in frame from base 1. V has 4 bases trimmed and J has 3 bases trimmed; junction bases matching no gene number 10. Libraries were made using 5' RACE. TCRdb lists the instrument as Illumina HiSeq 2500. A second PCR of roughly 6 to 11 cycles was performed with a sample-barcoded 5' primer and a J-beta primer mix. A template-switch 5' adaptor carrying 12 random nucleotides introduced a unique molecular identifier onto each TCR beta cDNA molecule. Each sample yielded at least 3 million CDR3-containing paired-end reads. The Mint cDNA synthesis kit, primed by a TRBC-specific oligonucleotide, was used to synthesize first-strand cDNA from all RNA. Following uracil-DNA glycosylase treatment, all cDNA underwent a first 18-cycle PCR with the universal primers M1SS and BC2_uni_R. The authors' pipeline ran thus. For normalization, 1 million high-quality reads were randomly selected from each sample, with every read carrying a distinct molecular identifier. Instead of being binned into consensus sequences, reads that shared molecular identifiers were thrown out. MiTCR, with a Q25 quality threshold and the strictest error-elimination algorithm, was used for CDR3 identification, clonotype clustering and error correction. A nonparametric unseen species model using Euler transformation provided a lower-bound estimate of total TCR beta diversity. Clones were called with MiXCR by TCRdb after fastp trimmed the public reads at Q25, and only in-frame beta chains were retained. Every CDR3 protein is listed once, alongside the most common genes and DNA of its rows. TCRdb, not the authors, supplied the V and J calls. This sample holds around 1,600,000 distinct CDR3 sequences; 35% to 45% were observed only once. The top ten hold 4% of the sample.

Sequences were obtained from blood. The TCR comes from a woman aged 18-29 years in good health. The chain links TRBV4-1 with TRBJ2-7, with 9 junctional bases fitting TRBD1. For the CDR3, the sequence is CASSPRGGTGNYEQYF. In nucleotide form, the sequence is TGCGCCAGCAGCCCCCGGGGTGGGACAGGGAACTACGAGCAGTACTTC.